The 6 T cell receptor beta chains in this list originate from one sample, sequenced in a study of PD-L1 blockade in urothelial cancer. Method: immunoSEQ multiplex PCR; TCRdb's copy keeps in-frame clones and lacks some. The sample has about 41,000 clones, roughly 85% seen once; the top ten hold roughly 2.5%. Time point specified: peripheral blood 6 weeks after treatment start. Material: PBMCs, obtained around atezolizumab (anti-PD-L1) treatment. These TCRs come from a man aged 70 or older with urothelial cancer.

The chain uses TRBV10-3 and TRBJ1-2, with D possibly being TRBD1 (6 bases). Germline values: CDR1 ENHRY, CDR2 SYGVKD. Trimming took off 6 bases at V and 0 bases at J, with 8 bases between the two ends. The CDR3 sequence is 13 residues long. The CDR3 DNA reads as TGTGCCATCAGGGACAGCTCTAACTATGGCTACACCTTC. Amino acid sequence: CAIRDSSNYGYTF.

This clone was counted once. The chain is built from TRBV5-1 and TRBJ2-1; D perhaps matches TRBD2 (6 bases). The germline V gene encodes CDR1 SGHRS and CDR2 YFSETQ. The CDR3 covers 16 residues. Trimming stripped 4 bases from V and 6 bases from J, with 20 bases between. This CDR3 reads CASSGDGTDSGNEQFF. In DNA, the CDR3 is TGCGCCAGCAGCGGGGACGGGACTGACTCAGGCAATGAGCAGTTCTTC.

V is TRBV28 and J is TRBJ1-2, with D possibly TRBD1 on 5 matching bases. This CDR3 is built from 14 residues. Germline CDR1 and CDR2: MDHEN and SYDVKM. V gave up 4 bases and J gave up 2 bases, with 11 bases separating them. CDR3 region: CASSSPTANYGYTF. CDR3 DNA sequence: TGTGCCAGCAGTTCCCCGACAGCAAACTATGGCTACACCTTC.

This clone showed up just once. The chain has TRBV14 and TRBJ2-7, with 13 bases identical to TRBD2. Trimming took 1 base from V and 1 from J; bases not matched to a gene: 19. Germline CDR1 reads SGHDN; CDR2 reads FVKESK. The CDR3 runs 22 residues. DNA for the CDR3: TGTGCCAGCAGCCAAGCCATTCCCCCGGGACTAGCGGGAATATCCCCATCCTACGAGCAGTACTTC. Translating gives CASSQAIPPGLAGISPSYEQYF.

This sequence joins TRBV6-5 and TRBJ2-1, with 12 bases lining up with TRBD1. CDR1 and CDR2 (germline): MNHEY, SVGAGI. Germline trimming cut 2 bases from V and 9 bases from J; bases unmatched to any gene: 8. The CDR3 sequence is 16 residues long. CDR3 sequence (DNA): TGTGCCAGCAGTTACCGCCGGGACAGGGGGCTTGGTGAGCAGTTCTTC. Translation: CASSYRRDRGLGEQFF.

The rearrangement uses TRBV5-8 and TRBJ2-2, with a possible D match to TRBD2 (5 bases). Germline lookup yields CDR1 SGHTS and CDR2 YDEGEE. V was shortened by 1 base and J by 2 bases, with 9 bases between the two germline ends. This CDR3 has 15 amino acids. The CDR3, as DNA: TGTGCCAGCAGCTTGTTGGACTTTAACACCGGGGAGCTGTTTTTT. This encodes CASSLLDFNTGELFF.